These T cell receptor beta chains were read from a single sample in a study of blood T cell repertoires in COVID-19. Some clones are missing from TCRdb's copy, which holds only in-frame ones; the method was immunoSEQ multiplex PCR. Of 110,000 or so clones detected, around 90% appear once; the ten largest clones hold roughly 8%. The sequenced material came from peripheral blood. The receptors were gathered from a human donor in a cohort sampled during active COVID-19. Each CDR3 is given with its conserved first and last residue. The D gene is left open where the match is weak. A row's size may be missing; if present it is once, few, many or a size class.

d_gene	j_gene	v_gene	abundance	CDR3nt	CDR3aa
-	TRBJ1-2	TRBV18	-	TGTGCCAGCTCACCAATTGCGGGGGATCTTAACTATGGCTACACCTTC	CASSPIAGDLNYGYTF
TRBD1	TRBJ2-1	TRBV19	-	TGTGCCAGTAGTACGGGGGTTTTTGGGACAGGCTCCTACAATGAGCAGTTCTTC	CASSTGVFGTGSYNEQFF
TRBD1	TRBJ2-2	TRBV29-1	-	TGCAGCACCCGGACAGGGGGCTACACCGGGGAGCTGTTTTTT	CSTRTGGYTGELFF
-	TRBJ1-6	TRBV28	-	TGTGCCAGCAGTTTCTCAGGCTATAATTCACCCCTCCACTTT	CASSFSGYNSPLHF
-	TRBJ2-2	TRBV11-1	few	TGTGCCAGCAGAAACAAGAACACCGGGGAGCTGTTTTTT	CASRNKNTGELFF
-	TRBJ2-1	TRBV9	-	TGTGCCAGCAGCCCCTGGGGACAATACAATGAGCAGTTCTTC	CASSPWGQYNEQFF
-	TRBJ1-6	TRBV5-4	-	TGTGCCAGCAGCTCGTTGGAGGCCTACTCACCCCTCCACTTT	CASSSLEAYSPLHF
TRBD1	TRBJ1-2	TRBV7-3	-	TGTGCCAGCAGCCCGGGACAGCCTAATTTC	CASSPGQPNF
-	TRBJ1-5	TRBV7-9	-	TGTGCCAGCAGCTCGGAGGTCCGCAATCAGCCCCAGCATTTT	CASSSEVRNQPQHF
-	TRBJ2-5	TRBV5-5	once	TGTGCCAGCAGCTTGGACAGGGGAGGTTTGGAGACCCAGTACTTC	CASSLDRGGLETQYF
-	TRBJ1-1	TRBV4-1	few	TGCGCCAGCAGCCAACGCCAGACAGCTAACACTGAAGCTTTCTTT	CASSQRQTANTEAFF
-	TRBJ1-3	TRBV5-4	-	TGTGCCAGCAGTTACGGGGTCTCTGGAAACACCATATATTTT	CASSYGVSGNTIYF
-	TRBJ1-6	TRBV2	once	TGTGCCAGCAGCCAAACTGACAGATCAAATTCACCCCTCCACTTT	CASSQTDRSNSPLHF
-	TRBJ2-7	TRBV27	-	TGTGCCAGCAGCCCAAAGACAGTCTCCTACGAGCAGTACTTC	CASSPKTVSYEQYF
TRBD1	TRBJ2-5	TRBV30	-	TGTGCCTGGAGTGAAGGGCGACAGGGCCAAGAGACCCAGTACTTC	CAWSEGRQGQETQYF
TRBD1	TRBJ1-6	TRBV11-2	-	TGTGCCAGCAGCTTGAGGGACAGGGGCTCACCCCTCCACTTT	CASSLRDRGSPLHF
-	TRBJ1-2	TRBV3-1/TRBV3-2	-	TGTGCCAGCAGCCAAGATCGGAGGAATAACTATGGCTACACCTTC	CASSQDRRNNYGYTF
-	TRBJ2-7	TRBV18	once	TGTGCCAGCTCACCTACGGGACTCTACGAGCAGTACTTC	CASSPTGLYEQYF
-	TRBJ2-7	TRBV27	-	TGTGCCAGCAGCTCCCAGAGTAGAGTCGCAGGCGAGCAGTACTTC	CASSSQSRVAGEQYF
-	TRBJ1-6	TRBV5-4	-	TGTGCCAGCAGCAGCACTGCGATACTAGCCTATAATTCACCCCTCCACTTT	CASSSTAILAYNSPLHF
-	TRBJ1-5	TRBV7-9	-	TGTGCCAGCAGCCTTCAGAATAGCAATCAGCCCCAGCATTTT	CASSLQNSNQPQHF
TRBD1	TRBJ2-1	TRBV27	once	TGTGCCAGCAGTTTATCTAGGGGGCTCAGGAATGAGCAGTTCTTC	CASSLSRGLRNEQFF
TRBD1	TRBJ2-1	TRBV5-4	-	TGTGCCAGCAGTTCAAACAGGGGTAAGGACAATGAGCAGTTCTTC	CASSSNRGKDNEQFF
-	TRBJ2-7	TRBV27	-	TGTGCCAGCAGGGTGGGGGGACGCCCCCTCTACGAGCAGTACTTC	CASRVGGRPLYEQYF
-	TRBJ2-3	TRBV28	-	TGTGCCAGCAGTTCCGGGGGAGAGGATACGCAGTATTTT	CASSSGGEDTQYF
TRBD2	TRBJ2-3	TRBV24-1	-	TGTGCCACCAGTGATAGGGCGGGAGGCCGACGGGATACGCAGTATTTT	CATSDRAGGRRDTQYF